The clone carrying this TCR beta chain was recorded many times. Its antigen is still unknown. For TCR beta, libraries came from quantitative 5'-RACE with molecular barcodes. TCRdb reprocessed the 5' RACE reads via MiXCR and lists one record per CDR3 protein. This table holds 85,000 to 100,000 distinct CDR3 sequences, roughly 8% found once. V was cut by 12 bases and J by 7 bases, with 12 bases left in between. There are 12 residues in the CDR3. In germline, CDR1 is KGHDR, CDR2 SFDVKD. This entry is derived from a study of CD8 T cells in ankylosing spondylitis. Overall study results and limits: Some of the motif variants had earlier been found in reactive arthritis patients' fluid and blood. Eight or nine highly homologous variants made up a TCR beta motif that seemed to typify ankylosing spondylitis blood. Enrichment of disease-linked clones was reportedly significant in matched ankylosing spondylitis synovial fluid.

This chain connects TRBV24-1 to TRBJ1-6, with D maybe TRBD1 (6 bases). Sequenced: blood, either unsorted or a sorted T cell fraction (not recorded which). The TCR was taken from a male donor with ankylosing spondylitis or in good health (not recorded which). The CDR3 region has the DNA TGTGCCGCCACTACAGGGAATTCACCCCTCCACTTT. This sequence encodes CAATTGNSPLHF.